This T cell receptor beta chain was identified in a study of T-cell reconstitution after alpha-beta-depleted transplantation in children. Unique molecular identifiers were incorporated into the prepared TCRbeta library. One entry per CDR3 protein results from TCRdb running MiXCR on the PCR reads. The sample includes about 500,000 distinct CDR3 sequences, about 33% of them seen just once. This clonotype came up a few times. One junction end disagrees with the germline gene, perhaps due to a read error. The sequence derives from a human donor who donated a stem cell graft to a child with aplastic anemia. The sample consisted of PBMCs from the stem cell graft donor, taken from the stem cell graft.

CDR3 sequence reads: CGAVVTLALEQFF. The CDR3 DNA is TGCGGTGCTGTAGTGACCCTAGCGCTTGAGCAGTTCTTC. V is TRBV20-1 and J is TRBJ2-1, with TRBD2 as a possible D gene (6 bases). The CDR3 spans 13 residues. The V gene's germline CDR1 is DFQATT and CDR2 SNEGSKA (reference sequence).